This record looks at one TCR beta chain sequence and its context. Its antigen remains unknown. Looked up from germline, CDR1 is SGHAT and CDR2 is FQNNGV. V was clipped by 5 bases and J by 4 bases; unmatched bases: 8. CDR3 length: 14 amino acids. Pre-culture CD4+ samples were sequenced deeply, targeting roughly 200,000 T cell genomes. Repertoires were generated with immunoSEQ multiplex PCR, while TCRdb's copy carries only in-frame clones and drops some. The sample yields some 89,000 clones, roughly nine tenths seen once. The record originates from a study of T cell repertoires and HLA-DP antigens. Regarding the study as a whole: Naive and memory CD4+ cells were analysed together, not apart.

Sequences were obtained from CD4+ T cells from PBMCs. The TCR sequence derives from a man aged 45 to 65 in good health and CMV-seronegative. This sequence joins TRBV11-2 and TRBJ2-7; 7 nucleotides line up with TRBD1. CDR3 residues: CASSTRQGFYEQYF. CDR3 sequence (DNA): TGTGCCAGCAGCACCAGACAGGGTTTTTACGAGCAGTACTTC.